These T cell receptor beta chains were read from a single sample in a study of T cell repertoires in cytomegalovirus infection. TCRdb re-derived calls from the reads in MiXCR, one entry per CDR3 protein. The table lists 100,000 to 150,000 distinct CDR3 sequences, about 10% of them singletons. Sequencing input: PBMCs. Receptors were obtained from a human donor in good health (CMV status not recorded). Some clones in this sample may be carry-over from other donors' samples. Both conserved end residues are part of each CDR3. D genes are given only for firm matches. A clone size is listed for some rows: how often the clone was seen (once, few, many), or a class if it is expanded.

clone_size d_call j_call v_call cdr3_aa cdr3_nt
. TRBD1 TRBJ1-2 TRBV20-1 CSLVEGAYGYTF TGCAGTCTCGTGGAGGGGGCCTATGGCTACACCTTC
. TRBD1 TRBJ1-4 TRBV2 CASSESRDRNEKLFF TGTGCCAGCAGTGAAAGCAGGGACAGAAATGAAAAACTGTTTTTT
many . TRBJ2-7 TRBV7-8 CASQRAGDRSYEQYF TGTGCCTCCCAAAGGGCAGGGGATAGATCCTACGAGCAGTACTTC
many TRBD2 TRBJ2-1 TRBV7-2 CASSLVSSGGSEQFF TGTGCCAGCAGCTTAGTTTCTAGCGGGGGGAGTGAGCAGTTCTTC
. . TRBJ1-2 TRBV7-6 CASSKGETGYTF TGTGCCAGCAGCAAGGGGGAAACTGGCTACACCTTC
many . TRBJ1-4 TRBV6-1 CASSYRDPGFGEKLFF TGTGCCAGCAGCTACAGAGACCCAGGATTTGGTGAAAAACTGTTTTTT
many TRBD1 TRBJ1-4 TRBV11-2 CASSAWAGQGKSEKLFF TGTGCCAGCAGCGCCTGGGCGGGACAGGGAAAGAGTGAAAAACTGTTTTTT
. . TRBJ2-7 TRBV6-2/TRBV6-3 CASGKPKTYEQYF TGTGCCAGCGGAAAACCTAAAACCTACGAGCAGTACTTC
. . TRBJ1-1 TRBV5-6 CTSSYGRGRGTEAFF TGTACCAGCAGCTACGGGCGTGGGAGGGGCACTGAAGCTTTCTTT
many . TRBJ2-3 TRBV7-8 CASSLSGQHTDTQYF TGTGCCAGCAGCTTGTCAGGGCAACACACAGATACGCAGTATTTT
few . TRBJ2-1 TRBV20-1 CSARSGGKYNEQFF TGCAGTGCTAGGAGTGGGGGTAAATACAATGAGCAGTTCTTC
. . TRBJ1-2 TRBV12-3/TRBV12-4 CASSLRGLGPGYTF TGTGCCAGCAGTTTACGAGGATTAGGTCCCGGCTACACCTTC
many . TRBJ2-7 TRBV7-2 CASSLIDRDKTF TGTGCCAGCAGCTTAATAGACCGGGATAAGACCTTC
many . TRBJ2-3 TRBV7-2 CASSDQQGPDTQYF TGTGCCAGCAGCGATCAGCAGGGTCCAGATACGCAGTATTTT
. . TRBJ2-7 TRBV19 CASSRDAGTDYEQYF TGTGCCAGTAGTAGGGATGCCGGGACCGACTACGAGCAGTACTTC
. TRBD2 TRBJ2-1 TRBV20-1 CSAPDSGDEQFF TGCAGTGCTCCCGATAGCGGGGATGAGCAGTTCTTC
many . TRBJ2-7 TRBV6-1 CASSAGLFPYEQYF TGTGCCAGCAGCGCGGGACTCTTCCCCTACGAGCAGTACTTC
many . TRBJ2-7 TRBV2 CASSKGEGIEQYF TGTGCCAGCAGTAAGGGAGAGGGTATCGAGCAGTACTTC
. . TRBJ1-4 TRBV2 CASSLLGMGTNEKLFF TGTGCCAGCAGTCTCCTGGGAATGGGGACTAATGAAAAACTGTTTTTT
few TRBD2 TRBJ2-2 TRBV19 CASSPRTSGEARYTGELFF TGTGCCAGTAGTCCAAGGACTAGCGGGGAAGCGAGATACACCGGGGAGCTGTTTTTT
many TRBD1 TRBJ2-5 TRBV6-1 CASSEAGTGVFETQYF TGTGCCAGCAGTGAAGCCGGGACAGGGGTTTTCGAGACCCAGTACTTC
many . TRBJ1-5 TRBV19 CASSMLREDNQPQHF TGTGCCAGTAGTATGCTTCGGGAGGACAATCAGCCCCAGCATTTT
many TRBD2 TRBJ2-3 TRBV20-1 CSARGGASGPTDTQYF TGCAGTGCTAGAGGAGGCGCTAGCGGCCCCACAGATACGCAGTATTTT
. TRBD1 TRBJ2-3 TRBV29-1 CSVTQGRADTQYF TGCAGCGTTACACAGGGGAGAGCAGATACGCAGTATTTT
many . TRBJ1-1 TRBV7-2 CASSLSMNTEAFF TGTGCCAGCAGCTTGAGCATGAACACTGAAGCTTTCTTT
many . TRBJ2-3 TRBV12-3/TRBV12-4 CASRPTSTDTQYF TGTGCCAGCAGGCCGACTAGCACAGATACGCAGTATTTT
many TRBD1 TRBJ1-3 TRBV6-5 CASRITGAGNTIYF TGTGCCAGCAGAATTACAGGGGCCGGAAACACCATATATTTT
many . TRBJ2-3 TRBV20-1 CSARTPSSTDTQYF TGCAGTGCTAGGACACCGTCTAGCACAGATACGCAGTATTTT
many . TRBJ2-5 TRBV20-1 CSARDRSRGFGLQETQYF TGCAGTGCTAGAGATCGGTCCAGGGGATTTGGGCTCCAAGAGACCCAGTACTTC
many TRBD1 TRBJ2-7 TRBV14 CASSQPGTGLDEQYF TGTGCCAGCAGCCAACCCGGGACAGGGCTCGACGAGCAGTACTTC
. . TRBJ1-1 TRBV7-9 CASEDTMNTEAFF TGTGCCAGCGAGGACACGATGAACACTGAAGCTTTCTTT
. . TRBJ2-3 TRBV28 CASSFFGYRDTQYF TGTGCCAGCAGTTTTTTCGGGTATAGAGATACGCAGTATTTT
. . TRBJ1-3 TRBV3-1 CASSQEAGNTIYF TGTGCCAGCAGCCAAGAGGCTGGAAACACCATATATTTT
many . TRBJ2-5 TRBV7-2 CASSLAGFQETQYF TGTGCCAGCAGCTTAGCAGGATTCCAAGAGACCCAGTACTTC
many TRBD2 TRBJ2-1 TRBV18 CASSPSTSGGNNEQFF TGTGCCAGCTCACCATCGACTAGCGGGGGGAACAATGAGCAGTTCTTC